The TCR beta chain under discussion was sequenced for a study of blood T cells in healthy people across ages (dated by TCRdb to about 2015). Some background on the complete study: In model experiments, template switching captured roughly one uniquely barcoded TCR beta cDNA molecule for every two T cells. Age-related changes in TCR beta repertoire diversity were measured in the study by deep sequencing normalized with unique cDNA molecular identifiers. The donors were divided into four age groups: young (average about 15 years), middle-aged (approximately 39), aged (around 59) and long-lived (around 80). To avoid experimental bias, donors of different ages were spread randomly across the sequencing lanes. Two additional independent replicas of 1 million unique cDNA reads from the same blood draw were analyzed for two donors (one aged 18 to 30 and one aged 80 or older).

Concerning this clonotype: It has no known antigen specificity. The input lacks base qualities; no much larger clone sits a single base away.

The library was obtained by 5' RACE. The run used an Illumina HiSeq 2500. The second PCR ran for about 6 to 12 cycles and used a J-beta primer mix along with a sample-barcoded 5' primer. Each TCR beta cDNA molecule received a unique molecular identifier from a template-switch 5' adaptor carrying 12 random nucleotides. Each sample yielded at least 2.5 million CDR3-containing paired-end reads. First-strand cDNA was synthesized from all RNA with the Mint cDNA synthesis kit, primed by a TRBC-specific oligonucleotide. Following uracil-DNA glycosylase treatment, a first 18-cycle PCR with universal primers M1SS and BC2_uni_R was performed on all cDNA. From the authors' description of their analysis: For normalization, 1 million high-quality reads were randomly selected from each sample, with every read carrying a distinct molecular identifier. Instead of being binned into consensus sequences, reads that shared molecular identifiers were thrown out. CDR3 identification, clonotype clustering and error correction used MiTCR with a Q25 quality threshold and the strictest error-elimination algorithm. A nonparametric unseen species model using Euler transformation provided a lower-bound estimate of total TCR beta diversity. The public reads were reanalyzed by TCRdb: fastp trimming at Q25, MiXCR alignment, in-frame beta chains only. When rows share a CDR3 protein, they turn into one entry using the most common DNA and genes. The V and J calls shown here were made by TCRdb, not taken from the authors' results. This sample comprises 1,500,000 or so distinct CDR3 sequences, approximately 43% of them detected only once. The ten largest make up about 4% of the sample.

Donors were 35 to 40 systemically healthy Caucasian individuals from Russia aged roughly 6 to 90 years. Each donor gave 8 to 10 milliliters of peripheral blood, collected into EDTA-treated Vacutainer tubes. Ficoll-Paque density-gradient centrifugation was used to isolate PBMCs, with at least 7 million per sample. Total RNA was extracted from PBMCs with Trizol reagent, with at least 5.5 micrograms obtained per sample. The percentages of naive CD45RAhigh/CD27high T cells were determined by flow cytometry on a PBMC aliquot from every donor. Points the paper makes about the study in general: Compared with the aged group, more naive CD4+ T cells, fewer expanded clones and increased TCR diversity were shown by the long-lived group, suggesting age selection. The CMV infection status of donors was not known, potentially confounding age-related changes in expanded clonotypes. The percentage of naive T cells measured by flow cytometry correlated strongly with observed TCR beta diversity. Since profiling was done on bulk unsorted PBMCs, naive and antigen-experienced compartments could not be conclusively compared. Estimates of total diversity based on one million sequenced T cells were regarded as lower bounds and as underestimates. As age increased, observed TCR beta diversity per million T cells dropped in a roughly linear way, and a significant reduction was already evident by age 40.

The CDR3 sequence holds 13 residues, the cysteine and phenylalanine included. The read is trimmed to its CDR3 DNA, 39 bases read in frame from base 1. The germline V gene specifies ENHRY as CDR1 and SYGVKD as CDR2. Trimming takes 6 bases from V and 0 bases from J, and the germline ends sit 8 bases apart. The receptor's source is a woman under 30 in good health. The material sequenced was blood. The V and J segments used are TRBV10-3 and TRBJ1-1, with TRBD1 tentatively as D gene (5 bases match). The DNA sequence follows: TGTGCCATCAGCCGAGGGGTGAACACTGAAGCTTTCTTT. It is translated as CAISRGVNTEAFF.